Below, 3 T cell receptor beta chains from the same sample are listed, as sequenced in a study of blood T cells in healthy people across ages (dated by TCRdb to between 2015 and 2016). The method was 5' RACE. TCRdb records Illumina HiSeq 2500 as the sequencer. The second PCR ran for roughly 6 to 11 cycles and used a J-beta primer mix along with a sample-barcoded 5' primer. TCRdb reran the public reads through fastp at Q25 and MiXCR, keeping productive beta chains. Under each unique CDR3 protein, matching rows form one entry showing the most common genes and DNA. The sample table records 1.5 million to 2 million distinct CDR3 sequences; 49% of these occur just once. The ten largest clones take up approximately 2% of the sample. The specimen was blood. The receptors originated from a woman in her forties in good health.

J is TRBJ1-5 and V is TRBV15; 9 bases fit TRBD1. There are 17 residues in the CDR3. Looked up from germline, CDR1 is LNHNV and CDR2 is YYDKDF (reference sequence). J gave up 5 bases and V 5 bases, and 13 bases lay outside the gene matches. CDR3 loop: CATSLVPGQGRDQPQHF. CDR3 DNA: TGTGCCACCAGCTTAGTCCCGGGACAGGGCCGGGATCAGCCCCAGCATTTT.

The gene calls are TRBV7-2 and TRBJ2-7; D possibly corresponds to TRBD1 (6 bases). Germline loops: CDR1 SGHTA, CDR2 FQGNSA. V was pared by 4 bases and J by 8 bases, with 15 bases between. The CDR3 sequence is 13 residues long. In DNA, the CDR3 is TGTGCCAGCAGCTCTGGGGGCGATGTCAAGCAGTACTTC. Its translation: CASSSGGDVKQYF.

The J gene is TRBJ2-4, the V gene TRBV6-2 or TRBV6-3; D call uncertain. The last part of the DNA fits TRBJ2-7 better; the J call may be wrong. The length of the CDR3 is 14 residues. Per the germline V gene, CDR1 is MNHEY and CDR2 is SVGEGT. CDR3 sequence (DNA): TGTGCCAGCAGTTACTCGTACGGCGGCGACGAGCAGTACTTC. It yields the protein CASSYSYGGDEQYF.